The rows below give T cell receptor beta chains drawn from one sample of a study of regulatory T cells in long-lasting Graves disease. TCRdb used MiXCR to reprocess the multiplex PCR reads, holding one entry per CDR3 protein. In the table there are approximately 270,000 distinct CDR3 sequences, 18% of which are singletons. The sample was also reused in another study, on T cells in Graves' hyperthyroidism and ophthalmopathy.

The sequencing used peripheral blood mononuclear cells (PBMCs), collected at new diagnosis, from a patient treated with antithyroid drugs. These receptors were collected from a woman under 40 with Graves disease. The CDR3 runs from the conserved cysteine through the conserved F or W. A D gene is named only where the DNA matches it firmly. The listing skips clone size in some rows; elsewhere it reads once, few, many or a size class.

d_call: .
v_call: TRBV7-2
clone_size: many
j_call: TRBJ2-7
cdr3_aa: CASSLVEEPVYEQYF
cdr3_nt: TGTGCCAGCAGCTTAGTAGAGGAACCCGTCTACGAGCAGTACTTC

d_call: .
v_call: TRBV6-1
clone_size: many
j_call: TRBJ1-2
cdr3_aa: CASGKGGANYGYTF
cdr3_nt: TGTGCCAGCGGGAAGGGGGGGGCAAACTATGGCTACACCTTC

d_call: TRBD1
v_call: TRBV14
clone_size: few
j_call: TRBJ2-7
cdr3_aa: CANSQVQGSYEQYF
cdr3_nt: TGTGCCAACAGCCAAGTACAGGGGTCCTACGAGCAGTACTTC

d_call: .
v_call: TRBV6-4
clone_size: .
j_call: TRBJ1-1
cdr3_aa: CASSDQTENTEAFF
cdr3_nt: TGTGCCAGCAGTGACCAGACAGAGAACACTGAAGCTTTCTTT

d_call: TRBD2
v_call: TRBV3-1
clone_size: many
j_call: TRBJ2-3
cdr3_aa: CASSLGGAVTQYF
cdr3_nt: TGTGCCAGCAGTCTCGGGGGGGCCGTTACGCAGTATTTT

d_call: TRBD2
v_call: TRBV2
clone_size: many
j_call: TRBJ2-5
cdr3_aa: CASALRTSMETQYF
cdr3_nt: TGTGCCAGCGCCCTAAGGACTAGCATGGAGACCCAGTACTTC

d_call: .
v_call: TRBV4-2
clone_size: .
j_call: TRBJ1-5
cdr3_aa: CASSQGDSQPQHF
cdr3_nt: TGTGCCAGCAGCCAAGGAGACAGTCAGCCCCAGCATTTT

d_call: .
v_call: TRBV4-1
clone_size: .
j_call: TRBJ1-3
cdr3_aa: CASSHREPQESGNTIYF
cdr3_nt: TGCGCCAGCAGCCACCGAGAGCCCCAGGAGTCGGGAAACACCATATATTTT

d_call: .
v_call: TRBV7-9
clone_size: many
j_call: TRBJ1-2
cdr3_aa: CASSHKGGLNYGYTF
cdr3_nt: TGTGCCAGCAGCCACAAGGGGGGATTGAACTATGGCTACACCTTC

d_call: .
v_call: TRBV7-2
clone_size: many
j_call: TRBJ1-6
cdr3_aa: CASSLFRQGSSPLHF
cdr3_nt: TGTGCCAGCAGCTTATTTAGGCAGGGGAGTTCACCCCTCCACTTT

d_call: .
v_call: TRBV20-1
clone_size: many
j_call: TRBJ2-2
cdr3_aa: CSARRAGNTGELFF
cdr3_nt: TGCAGTGCTCGCAGGGCGGGGAACACCGGGGAGCTGTTTTTT

d_call: .
v_call: TRBV18
clone_size: many
j_call: TRBJ1-1
cdr3_aa: CASSVTDTEAFF
cdr3_nt: TGTGCCAGCAGTGTAACGGACACTGAAGCTTTCTTT

d_call: .
v_call: TRBV6-1
clone_size: many
j_call: TRBJ2-3
cdr3_aa: CASSGASGTDTQYF
cdr3_nt: TGTGCCAGCAGTGGGGCTAGCGGCACAGATACGCAGTATTTT

d_call: TRBD1
v_call: TRBV18
clone_size: many
j_call: TRBJ1-4
cdr3_aa: CASSEDRADEKLFF
cdr3_nt: TGTGCCAGCTCCGAAGACAGGGCGGATGAAAAACTGTTTTTT

d_call: TRBD1
v_call: TRBV4-1
clone_size: .
j_call: TRBJ1-5
cdr3_aa: CASSQTTGDSNQPQHF
cdr3_nt: TGCGCCAGCAGCCAGACGACAGGGGATAGCAATCAGCCCCAGCATTTT

d_call: TRBD2
v_call: TRBV7-2
clone_size: .
j_call: TRBJ2-1
cdr3_aa: CASSAPGGGTNEQFF
cdr3_nt: TGTGCCAGCAGTGCCCCCGGGGGGGGAACCAATGAGCAGTTCTTC

d_call: .
v_call: TRBV6-2/TRBV6-3
clone_size: many
j_call: TRBJ2-3
cdr3_aa: CASSDDTGFSRTQYF
cdr3_nt: TGTGCCAGCAGTGACGACACCGGGTTCAGCCGTACGCAGTATTTT

d_call: TRBD2
v_call: TRBV20-1
clone_size: .
j_call: TRBJ2-2
cdr3_aa: CSALGGGRNTGELFF
cdr3_nt: TGCAGTGCCCTCGGGGGGGGAAGGAACACCGGGGAGCTGTTTTTT

d_call: TRBD2
v_call: TRBV10-1
clone_size: .
j_call: TRBJ2-1
cdr3_aa: CASSEVPGLAGYNEQFF
cdr3_nt: TGCGCCAGCAGTGAGGTTCCAGGGCTAGCGGGATACAATGAGCAGTTCTTC

d_call: TRBD1
v_call: TRBV27
clone_size: many
j_call: TRBJ1-1
cdr3_aa: CASSLTGADTEAFF
cdr3_nt: TGTGCCAGCAGCCTGACAGGGGCGGACACTGAAGCTTTCTTT

d_call: .
v_call: TRBV5-1
clone_size: .
j_call: TRBJ2-2
cdr3_aa: CASSLLDYTGELFF
cdr3_nt: TGTGCCAGCAGCTTGCTAGACTACACCGGGGAGCTGTTTTTT

d_call: TRBD1
v_call: TRBV4-2
clone_size: few
j_call: TRBJ1-3
cdr3_aa: CASSQDNRGPPGNTIYF
cdr3_nt: TGTGCCAGCAGCCAGGATAACAGGGGGCCCCCTGGAAACACCATATATTTT

d_call: .
v_call: TRBV5-5
clone_size: many
j_call: TRBJ2-6
cdr3_aa: CASHVRRSSGANVLTF
cdr3_nt: TGTGCCAGCCACGTTCGGCGGAGCTCTGGGGCCAACGTCCTGACTTTC

d_call: TRBD2
v_call: TRBV7-9
clone_size: .
j_call: TRBJ2-3
cdr3_aa: CASSLVPSGRSDTQYF
cdr3_nt: TGTGCCAGCAGCTTAGTGCCTAGCGGGAGGTCGGATACGCAGTATTTT

d_call: .
v_call: TRBV11-2
clone_size: many
j_call: TRBJ1-6
cdr3_aa: CASSSPRDPQGNSPLHF
cdr3_nt: TGTGCCAGCAGCAGTCCGAGGGACCCTCAGGGAAATTCACCCCTCCACTTT

d_call: .
v_call: TRBV19
clone_size: many
j_call: TRBJ1-1
cdr3_aa: CASNRDIDMNTEAFF
cdr3_nt: TGTGCCAGTAACAGGGACATTGATATGAACACTGAAGCTTTCTTT

d_call: .
v_call: TRBV7-2
clone_size: many
j_call: TRBJ1-2
cdr3_aa: CASSLGGGGFYGYTF
cdr3_nt: TGTGCCAGCAGCCTGGGGGGGGGAGGGTTCTATGGCTACACCTTC

d_call: .
v_call: TRBV2
clone_size: many
j_call: TRBJ1-3
cdr3_aa: CASQGESGNTIYF
cdr3_nt: TGTGCCAGTCAAGGGGAATCTGGAAACACCATATATTTT

d_call: TRBD1
v_call: TRBV5-1
clone_size: .
j_call: TRBJ1-1
cdr3_aa: CASSFDRGPEAFF
cdr3_nt: TGCGCCAGCAGCTTCGACAGGGGGCCTGAAGCTTTCTTT

d_call: .
v_call: TRBV5-4
clone_size: .
j_call: TRBJ2-3
cdr3_aa: CATQSGGAKDTQYF
cdr3_nt: TGTGCCACCCAGAGTGGGGGGGCCAAAGATACGCAGTATTTT

d_call: .
v_call: TRBV15
clone_size: few
j_call: TRBJ2-5
cdr3_aa: CATSGWVSSTGETQYF
cdr3_nt: TGTGCCACCAGCGGGTGGGTATCCTCGACGGGGGAGACCCAGTACTTC

d_call: .
v_call: TRBV12-3/TRBV12-4
clone_size: many
j_call: TRBJ1-1
cdr3_aa: CASSSRQRMNTEAFF
cdr3_nt: TGTGCCAGCAGTTCCCGACAGAGAATGAACACTGAAGCTTTCTTT

d_call: TRBD2
v_call: TRBV20-1
clone_size: many
j_call: TRBJ2-3
cdr3_aa: CSARGTSGTDTQYF
cdr3_nt: TGCAGTGCTAGAGGGACTAGCGGCACAGATACGCAGTATTTT

d_call: TRBD2
v_call: TRBV20-1
clone_size: few
j_call: TRBJ2-7
cdr3_aa: CGFLAGGPREQYF
cdr3_nt: TGCGGGTTTTTAGCGGGGGGGCCTCGGGAGCAGTACTTC

d_call: TRBD1
v_call: TRBV19
clone_size: many
j_call: TRBJ1-1
cdr3_aa: CASSTGQGMTEAFF
cdr3_nt: TGTGCCAGTAGTACCGGACAGGGGATGACTGAAGCTTTCTTT

d_call: .
v_call: TRBV19
clone_size: .
j_call: TRBJ1-2
cdr3_aa: CASSIQSLGNYGYTF
cdr3_nt: TGTGCCAGTAGTATACAGAGCCTCGGCAACTATGGCTACACCTTC

d_call: .
v_call: TRBV12-3/TRBV12-4
clone_size: many
j_call: TRBJ2-5
cdr3_aa: CASSQDRAQYF
cdr3_nt: TGTGCCAGCAGCCAAGACCGGGCCCAGTACTTC

d_call: .
v_call: TRBV5-1
clone_size: many
j_call: TRBJ1-5
cdr3_aa: CASSLGGLSNQPQHF
cdr3_nt: TGCGCCAGCAGCTTGGGTGGGTTGAGCAATCAGCCCCAGCATTTT

d_call: TRBD1
v_call: TRBV7-9
clone_size: many
j_call: TRBJ1-3
cdr3_aa: CASSLTRGLRGNTIYF
cdr3_nt: TGTGCCAGCAGCTTAACCAGGGGGCTCAGAGGAAACACCATATATTTT

d_call: .
v_call: TRBV29-1
clone_size: many
j_call: TRBJ1-1
cdr3_aa: CSAGRGGAVLNTEAFF
cdr3_nt: TGCAGCGCAGGGAGGGGGGGCGCCGTTTTGAACACTGAAGCTTTCTTT

d_call: TRBD1
v_call: TRBV5-1
clone_size: .
j_call: TRBJ2-5
cdr3_aa: CASSPGTGGYEETQYF
cdr3_nt: TGCGCCAGCAGCCCAGGGACAGGGGGCTACGAAGAGACCCAGTACTTC

d_call: .
v_call: TRBV7-9
clone_size: many
j_call: TRBJ2-6
cdr3_aa: CASSLGGSLSGANVLTF
cdr3_nt: TGTGCCAGCAGCTTAGGGGGGTCGCTCTCTGGGGCCAACGTCCTGACTTTC

d_call: .
v_call: TRBV7-2
clone_size: many
j_call: TRBJ1-1
cdr3_aa: CASLGTEAFF
cdr3_nt: TGTGCCAGCCTGGGGACTGAAGCTTTCTTT

d_call: .
v_call: TRBV3-1
clone_size: many
j_call: TRBJ2-5
cdr3_aa: CASSQSTVQETQYF
cdr3_nt: TGTGCCAGCAGCCAGTCCACAGTTCAAGAGACCCAGTACTTC

d_call: .
v_call: TRBV6-1
clone_size: few
j_call: TRBJ2-7
cdr3_aa: CASSENYRAYEQYF
cdr3_nt: TGTGCCAGCAGTGAAAATTACAGGGCCTACGAGCAGTACTTC

d_call: TRBD1
v_call: TRBV20-1
clone_size: .
j_call: TRBJ1-6
cdr3_aa: CSARGWDRAGPLHF
cdr3_nt: TGCAGTGCTAGAGGTTGGGACAGGGCAGGACCCCTCCACTTT

d_call: TRBD1
v_call: TRBV7-9
clone_size: many
j_call: TRBJ1-2
cdr3_aa: CASSSIPETGDGYTF
cdr3_nt: TGTGCCAGCAGCTCTATACCGGAGACAGGGGACGGCTACACCTTC

d_call: .
v_call: TRBV19
clone_size: many
j_call: TRBJ1-1
cdr3_aa: CASSSSGSTEAFF
cdr3_nt: TGTGCCAGTAGTTCCAGCGGGAGCACTGAAGCTTTCTTT

d_call: .
v_call: TRBV5-1
clone_size: many
j_call: TRBJ2-2
cdr3_aa: CASRRERYTGELFF
cdr3_nt: TGCGCCAGCAGGAGGGAGAGATACACCGGGGAGCTGTTTTTT

d_call: .
v_call: TRBV28
clone_size: .
j_call: TRBJ1-1
cdr3_aa: CASSLGPGAFF
cdr3_nt: TGTGCCAGCAGTTTGGGGCCCGGAGCTTTCTTT

d_call: .
v_call: TRBV6-1
clone_size: many
j_call: TRBJ1-1
cdr3_aa: CASRKHKNTEAFF
cdr3_nt: TGTGCCAGCAGGAAACACAAGAACACTGAAGCTTTCTTT

d_call: .
v_call: TRBV20-1
clone_size: .
j_call: TRBJ2-5
cdr3_aa: CSATVQQETQYF
cdr3_nt: TGCAGTGCTACTGTCCAGCAAGAGACCCAGTACTTC

d_call: TRBD1
v_call: TRBV7-2
clone_size: many
j_call: TRBJ1-2
cdr3_aa: CASSQTRDRVYGYTF
cdr3_nt: TGTGCCAGCAGCCAGACCCGGGACAGGGTTTATGGCTACACCTTC

d_call: TRBD1
v_call: TRBV28
clone_size: many
j_call: TRBJ1-5
cdr3_aa: CASSFARGGNQPQHF
cdr3_nt: TGTGCCAGCAGTTTTGCCAGGGGGGGCAATCAGCCCCAGCATTTT

d_call: TRBD1
v_call: TRBV10-3
clone_size: many
j_call: TRBJ1-2
cdr3_aa: CAISGLTGGAGGYTF
cdr3_nt: TGTGCCATCAGTGGGTTGACAGGGGGCGCAGGGGGCTACACCTTC

d_call: .
v_call: TRBV20-1
clone_size: many
j_call: TRBJ1-6
cdr3_aa: CSASGVEGSNNSPLHF
cdr3_nt: TGCAGTGCTAGTGGGGTGGAGGGAAGTAACAATTCACCCCTCCACTTT